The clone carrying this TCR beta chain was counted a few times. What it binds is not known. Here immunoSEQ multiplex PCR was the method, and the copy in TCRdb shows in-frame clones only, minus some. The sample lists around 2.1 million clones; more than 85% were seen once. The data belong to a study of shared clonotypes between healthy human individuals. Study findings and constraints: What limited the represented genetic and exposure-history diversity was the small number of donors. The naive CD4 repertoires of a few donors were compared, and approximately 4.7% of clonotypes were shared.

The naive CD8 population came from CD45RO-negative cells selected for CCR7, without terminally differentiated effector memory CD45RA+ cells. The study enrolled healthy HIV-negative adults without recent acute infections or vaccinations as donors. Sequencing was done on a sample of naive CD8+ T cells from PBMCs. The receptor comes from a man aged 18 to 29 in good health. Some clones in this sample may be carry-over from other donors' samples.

The CDR3 nucleotides read TGTGCCAGCAGTTTATTGGGGGGGGTCACTGAAGCTTTCTTT. Protein product: CASSLLGGVTEAFF. V and J are TRBV27 and TRBJ1-1, with a weak D call TRBD1 (5 bases). CDR1 and CDR2 from the germline V gene are MNHEY and SMNVEV (reference sequence). CDR3 length: 14 residues. Trimming pared 1 base from V and 4 bases from J, leaving 10 bases between.